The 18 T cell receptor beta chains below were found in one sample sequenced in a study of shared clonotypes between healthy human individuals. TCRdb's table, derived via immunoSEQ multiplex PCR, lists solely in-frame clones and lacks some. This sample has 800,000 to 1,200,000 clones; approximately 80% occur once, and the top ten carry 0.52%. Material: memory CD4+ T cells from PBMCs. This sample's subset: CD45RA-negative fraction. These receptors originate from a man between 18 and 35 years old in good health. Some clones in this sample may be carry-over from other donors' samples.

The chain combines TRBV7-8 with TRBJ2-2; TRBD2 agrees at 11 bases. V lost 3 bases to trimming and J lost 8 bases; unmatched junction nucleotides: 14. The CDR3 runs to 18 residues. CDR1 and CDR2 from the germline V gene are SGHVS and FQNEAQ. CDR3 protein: CASSFRALTSGTLGELFF. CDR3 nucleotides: TGTGCCAGCAGCTTTCGGGCTCTGACTAGCGGGACTCTTGGGGAGCTGTTTTTT.

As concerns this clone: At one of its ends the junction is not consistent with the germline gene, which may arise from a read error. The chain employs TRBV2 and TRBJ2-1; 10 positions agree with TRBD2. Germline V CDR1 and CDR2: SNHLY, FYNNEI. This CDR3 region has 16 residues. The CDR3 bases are TGTGCCAGCAGGGAAGGACTAGCGGCCGCCTACAATGAGCAGTTCTTC. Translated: CASREGLAAAYNEQFF. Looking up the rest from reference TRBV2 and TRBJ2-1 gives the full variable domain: EPEVTQTPSHQVTQMGQEVILRCVPISNHLYFYWYRQILGQKVEFLVSFYNNEISEKSEIFDDQFSVERPDGSNFTLKIRSTKLEDSAMYFCASREGLAAAYNEQFFGPGTRLTVL.

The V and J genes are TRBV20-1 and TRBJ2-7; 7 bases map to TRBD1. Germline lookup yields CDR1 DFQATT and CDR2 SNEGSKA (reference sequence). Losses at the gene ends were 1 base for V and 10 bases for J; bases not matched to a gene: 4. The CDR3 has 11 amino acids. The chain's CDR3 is CSARVDRVQYF. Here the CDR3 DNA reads TGCAGTGCTAGAGTAGACAGGGTACAGTACTTC.

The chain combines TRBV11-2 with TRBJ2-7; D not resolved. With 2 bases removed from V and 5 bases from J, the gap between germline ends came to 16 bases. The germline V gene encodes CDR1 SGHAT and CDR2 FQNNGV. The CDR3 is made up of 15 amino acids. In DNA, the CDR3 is TGTGCCAGCAGCTTATTTTTGGGATTAGGCGACGAGCAGTACTTC. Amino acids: CASSLFLGLGDEQYF.

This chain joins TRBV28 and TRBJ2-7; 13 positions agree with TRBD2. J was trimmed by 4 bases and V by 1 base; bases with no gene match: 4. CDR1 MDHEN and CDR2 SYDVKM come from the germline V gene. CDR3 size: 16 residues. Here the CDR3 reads CASSLYPGLAGYEQYF. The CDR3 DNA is TGTGCCAGCAGTTTATACCCGGGACTAGCGGGGTACGAGCAGTACTTC. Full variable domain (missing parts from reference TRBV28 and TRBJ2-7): DVKVTQSSRYLVKRTGEKVFLECVQDMDHENMFWYRQDPGLGLRLIYFSYDVKMKEKGDIPEGYSVSREKKERFSLILESASTNQTSMYLCASSLYPGLAGYEQYFGPGTRLTVT.

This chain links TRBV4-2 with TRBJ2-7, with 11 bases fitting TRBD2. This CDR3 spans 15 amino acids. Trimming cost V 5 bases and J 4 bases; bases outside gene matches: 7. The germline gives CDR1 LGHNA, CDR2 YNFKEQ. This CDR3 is CASSSPGLAEYEQYF. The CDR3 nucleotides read TGTGCCAGCAGCTCGCCGGGACTAGCGGAGTACGAGCAGTACTTC.

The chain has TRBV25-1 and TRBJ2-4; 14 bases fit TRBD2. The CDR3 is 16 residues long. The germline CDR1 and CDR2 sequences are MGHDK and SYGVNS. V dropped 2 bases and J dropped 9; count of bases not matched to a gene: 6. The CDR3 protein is CASSEGLAGGWAIQYF. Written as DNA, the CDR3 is TGTGCCAGCAGTGAAGGACTAGCGGGAGGATGGGCCATTCAGTACTTC.

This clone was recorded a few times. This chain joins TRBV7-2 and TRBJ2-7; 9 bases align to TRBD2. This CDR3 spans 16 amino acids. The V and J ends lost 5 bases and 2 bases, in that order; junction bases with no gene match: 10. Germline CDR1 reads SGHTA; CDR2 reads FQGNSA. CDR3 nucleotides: TGTGCCAGCAGCGCAAGGGGCGGGAGGGGGACCTACGAGCAGTACTTC. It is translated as CASSARGGRGTYEQYF.

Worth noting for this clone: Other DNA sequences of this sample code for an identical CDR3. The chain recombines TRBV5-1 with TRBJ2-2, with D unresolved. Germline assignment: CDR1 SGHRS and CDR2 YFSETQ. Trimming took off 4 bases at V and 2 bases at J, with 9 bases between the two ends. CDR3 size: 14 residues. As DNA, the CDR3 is TGCGCCAGCAGCCTTTTAGCCAACACCGGGGAGCTGTTTTTT. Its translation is CASSLLANTGELFF.

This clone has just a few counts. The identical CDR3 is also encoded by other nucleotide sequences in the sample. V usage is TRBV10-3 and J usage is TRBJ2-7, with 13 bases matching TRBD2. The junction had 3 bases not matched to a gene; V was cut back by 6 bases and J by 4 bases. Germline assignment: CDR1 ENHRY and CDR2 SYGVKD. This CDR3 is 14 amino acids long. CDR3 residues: CAIRGLAGAYEQYF. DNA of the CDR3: TGTGCCATCAGAGGACTAGCGGGAGCGTACGAGCAGTACTTC.

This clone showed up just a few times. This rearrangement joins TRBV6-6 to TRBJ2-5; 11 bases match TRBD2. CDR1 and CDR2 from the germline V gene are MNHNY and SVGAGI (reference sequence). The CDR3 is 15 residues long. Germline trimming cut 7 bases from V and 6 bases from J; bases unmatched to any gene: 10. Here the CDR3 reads CASIQGLAGGKTQYF. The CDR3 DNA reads TGTGCCAGCATCCAGGGGCTAGCGGGAGGCAAGACCCAGTACTTC.

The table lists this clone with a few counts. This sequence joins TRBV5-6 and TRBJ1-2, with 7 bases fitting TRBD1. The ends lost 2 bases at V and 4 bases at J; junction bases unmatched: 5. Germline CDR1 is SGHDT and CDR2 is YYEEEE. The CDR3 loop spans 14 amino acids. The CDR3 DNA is TGTGCCAGCAGCTTTCTTGGGACAGCCTATGGCTACACCTTC. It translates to CASSFLGTAYGYTF.

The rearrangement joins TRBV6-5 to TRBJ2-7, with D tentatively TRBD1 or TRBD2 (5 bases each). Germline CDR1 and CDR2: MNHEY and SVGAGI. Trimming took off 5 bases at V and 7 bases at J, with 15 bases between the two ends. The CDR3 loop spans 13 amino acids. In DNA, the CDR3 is TGTGCCAGCAGTCCTTCAAAATGGGGGGAGCAGTACTTC. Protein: CASSPSKWGEQYF.

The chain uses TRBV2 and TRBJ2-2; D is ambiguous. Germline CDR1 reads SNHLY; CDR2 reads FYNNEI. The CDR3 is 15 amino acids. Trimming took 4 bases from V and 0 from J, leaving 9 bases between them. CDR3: CASSGRASNTGELFF. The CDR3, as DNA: TGTGCCAGCAGTGGGCGAGCCTCGAACACCGGGGAGCTGTTTTTT.

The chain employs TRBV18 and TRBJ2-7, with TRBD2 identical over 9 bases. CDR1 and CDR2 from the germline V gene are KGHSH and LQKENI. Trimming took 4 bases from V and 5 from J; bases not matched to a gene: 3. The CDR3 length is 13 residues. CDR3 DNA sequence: TGTGCCAGCTCACGGCTAGCGGGAAACGAGCAGTACTTC. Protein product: CASSRLAGNEQYF.

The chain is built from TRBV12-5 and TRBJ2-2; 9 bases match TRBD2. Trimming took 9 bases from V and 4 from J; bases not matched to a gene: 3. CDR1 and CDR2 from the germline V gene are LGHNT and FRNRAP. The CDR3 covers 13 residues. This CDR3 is CASSSGITGELFF. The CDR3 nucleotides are TGTGCTAGCTCTAGCGGGATCACCGGGGAGCTGTTTTTT.

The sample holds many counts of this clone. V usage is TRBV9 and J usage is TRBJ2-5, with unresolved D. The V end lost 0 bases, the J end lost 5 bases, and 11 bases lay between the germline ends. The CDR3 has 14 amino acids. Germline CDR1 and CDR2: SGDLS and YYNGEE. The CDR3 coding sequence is TGTGCCAGCAGCGTAGACGGGTTTCTTGAGACCCAGTACTTC. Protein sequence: CASSVDGFLETQYF.

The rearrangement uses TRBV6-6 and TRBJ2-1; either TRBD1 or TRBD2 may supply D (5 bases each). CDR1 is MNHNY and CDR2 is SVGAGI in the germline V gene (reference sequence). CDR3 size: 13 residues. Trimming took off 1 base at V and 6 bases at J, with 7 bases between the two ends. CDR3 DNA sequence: TGTGCCAGCAGTTACTGGGACCGCAATGAGCAGTTCTTC. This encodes CASSYWDRNEQFF.